The rows below give T cell receptor beta chains drawn from one sample of a study of cytomegalovirus exposure and HLA in healthy donors. Repertoires were generated with immunoSEQ multiplex PCR, while TCRdb's copy carries only in-frame clones and drops some. The table includes approximately 85,000 clones, 80% detected once. The sample was PBMCs. The receptors originated from a woman in her 50s in good health and CMV-seropositive. Both conserved end residues are part of each CDR3. D genes are given only for firm matches. Expanded clones get a size class; other rows say once, few or many, or leave the size out.

TRBV21-1	NA	NA	TRBJ2-5	CASSKAGGGPAHPRETQYF	TGTGCCAGCAGCAAAGCTGGGGGCGGCCCGGCACACCCCAGAGAGACCCAGTACTTC
TRBV13	NA	NA	TRBJ1-2	CASLDRPSDGYTF	TGTGCCAGCCTCGACAGGCCCAGCGATGGCTACACCTTC
TRBV7-3	TRBD1	NA	TRBJ2-3	CASSPSPGTGSTDTQYF	TGTGCCAGCAGCCCCTCACCAGGGACAGGCTCCACAGATACGCAGTATTTT
TRBV5-1	NA	NA	TRBJ1-6	CASSFRIDSPLHF	TGCGCCAGCAGCTTCAGGATTGATTCACCCCTCCACTTT
TRBV11-2	NA	NA	TRBJ2-5	CASSLAGRARGTETQYF	TGTGCCAGCAGCTTAGCGGGAAGGGCACGGGGTACGGAGACCCAGTACTTC
TRBV13	TRBD1	NA	TRBJ1-1	CASSRGQGATEAFF	TGTGCCAGCAGCAGGGGGCAGGGGGCCACTGAAGCTTTCTTT
TRBV4-2	NA	NA	TRBJ1-2	CASSPGADGGRNYGYTF	TGTGCCAGCAGCCCGGGAGCTGACGGAGGGAGGAACTATGGCTACACCTTC
TRBV19	NA	NA	TRBJ1-1	CASSFGGAALGTEAFF	TGTGCCAGTAGTTTCGGGGGGGCAGCCTTGGGCACTGAAGCTTTCTTT
TRBV29-1	TRBD2	NA	TRBJ2-1	CSVLGSGTPTTSGGPGSPLDGIF	TGCAGCGTTCTAGGATCCGGGACACCCACGACTAGCGGGGGGCCAGGATCCCCCCTAGATGGGATCTTC
TRBV29-1	TRBD2	NA	TRBJ2-1	CSCPMPSGRLNEQFF	TGCAGCTGCCCTATGCCTAGCGGGAGGCTCAATGAGCAGTTCTTC
TRBV2	TRBD1	NA	TRBJ2-5	CASSEAWTGRETQYF	TGTGCCAGCAGTGAAGCGTGGACAGGGCGAGAGACCCAGTACTTC
TRBV19	TRBD2	few	TRBJ2-1	CAVGRGAYNEQFF	TGTGCCGTCGGGAGGGGGGCCTACAATGAGCAGTTCTTC
TRBV18	NA	NA	TRBJ2-5	CASSPEGSETQYF	TGTGCCAGCTCCCCCGAGGGATCGGAGACCCAGTACTTC
TRBV28	NA	few	TRBJ2-3	CASSSITSTDTQYF	TGTGCCAGCAGTTCCATTACGAGTACAGATACGCAGTATTTT
TRBV27	NA	few	TRBJ1-2	CASSPYPAQGNNGYTF	TGTGCCAGCAGTCCATACCCGGCTCAGGGGAATAATGGCTACACCTTC
TRBV19	TRBD1	NA	TRBJ1-1	CASSMRGHTEAFF	TGTGCCAGTAGTATGAGGGGGCACACTGAAGCTTTCTTT
TRBV5-6	TRBD2	few	TRBJ2-2	CASSLSGLAGVTGELFF	TGTGCCAGCAGCTTGTCCGGACTAGCGGGGGTCACCGGGGAGCTGTTTTTT
TRBV19	NA	NA	TRBJ1-1	CASSRMPGTEAFF	TGTGCCAGTAGTCGCATGCCGGGCACTGAAGCTTTCTTT
TRBV18	NA	few	TRBJ2-3	CASSPRLTSTDTQYF	TGTGCCAGCTCACCACGCTTAACTAGCACAGATACGCAGTATTTT
TRBV5-5	TRBD1	NA	TRBJ1-3	CASSLGDSKGNTIYF	TGTGCCAGCAGCTTGGGGGACAGTAAAGGAAACACCATATATTTT
TRBV4-1	TRBD1	once	TRBJ1-5	CASSSETGDGQPQHF	TGCGCCAGCAGCTCAGAGACAGGGGACGGTCAGCCCCAGCATTTT
TRBV9	NA	NA	TRBJ2-7	CASSVEFGSYEQYF	TGTGCCAGCAGCGTAGAGTTCGGTAGCTACGAGCAGTACTTC
TRBV15	NA	NA	TRBJ2-5	CATSREAWTTQYF	TGTGCCACCAGCAGGGAAGCTTGGACAACCCAGTACTTC
TRBV19	NA	NA	TRBJ1-5	CASSMSGQRTNQPQHF	TGTGCCAGTAGTATGTCCGGACAAAGGACGAATCAGCCCCAGCATTTT
TRBV7-9	TRBD1	once	TRBJ2-1	CASRTGTGEYEQFF	TGTGCCAGCAGGACCGGGACAGGGGAGTATGAGCAGTTCTTC
TRBV7-2	NA	NA	TRBJ1-2	CASSLGTHNYGYTF	TGTGCCAGCAGCTTAGGGACACACAACTATGGCTACACCTTC
TRBV5-7	NA	NA	TRBJ2-1	CASSDSGNEQFF	TGTGCCAGCAGCGATAGCGGTAATGAGCAGTTCTTC
TRBV5-1	NA	NA	TRBJ1-4	CASSLDSTNEKLFF	TGCGCCAGCAGCTTGGACTCAACTAATGAAAAACTGTTTTTT
TRBV7-6	TRBD2	NA	TRBJ2-3	CASTLTSGGTSADTQYF	TGTGCCAGCACCCTGACTAGCGGGGGGACTAGCGCAGATACGCAGTATTTT
TRBV5-1	NA	NA	TRBJ2-5	CASSLAETQYF	TGCGCCAGCAGCTTGGCGGAGACCCAGTACTTC
TRBV7-8	TRBD1	few	TRBJ1-5	CASSPHRDSSNQPQHF	TGTGCCAGCAGCCCGCACCGGGACAGCTCCAATCAGCCCCAGCATTTT
TRBV10-3	TRBD1	few	TRBJ2-3	CAISDPGGALEMQYF	TGTGCCATCAGTGATCCAGGGGGCGCCCTGGAAATGCAGTATTTT
TRBV7-9	TRBD2	NA	TRBJ2-3	CASSQLGTSGTDTQYF	TGTGCCAGCAGCCAACTCGGGACTAGCGGCACAGATACGCAGTATTTT
TRBV18	NA	NA	TRBJ1-1	CASSPVPFGDTEAFF	TGTGCCAGCTCACCAGTCCCATTCGGGGACACTGAAGCTTTCTTT
TRBV6-1	TRBD2	NA	TRBJ2-7	CASSEDRGGNEQYF	TGTGCCAGCAGCGAGGACCGGGGGGGAAACGAGCAGTACTTC
TRBV5-4	TRBD2	NA	TRBJ2-5	CASTSGSGGVKTQYF	TGTGCCAGCACCTCGGGTAGCGGGGGTGTGAAGACCCAGTACTTC
TRBV7-3	TRBD2	NA	TRBJ2-1	CASSSGTSGRSEQFF	TGTGCCAGCAGCTCCGGGACTAGCGGGAGGAGTGAGCAGTTCTTC
TRBV7-6	TRBD2	NA	TRBJ2-1	CASTNFLAGVGEQFF	TGTGCCAGCACCAACTTTCTAGCGGGAGTCGGTGAGCAGTTCTTC
TRBV5-8	NA	NA	TRBJ1-1	CASSFRLLNTEAFF	TGTGCCAGCAGCTTTAGACTCCTGAACACTGAAGCTTTCTTT
TRBV4-1	TRBD1	once	TRBJ1-5	CASSQGGQGIFFQPQHF	TGCGCCAGCAGCCAGGGGGGACAGGGCATTTTTTTCCAGCCCCAGCATTTT
TRBV7-2	NA	once	TRBJ2-5	CASSLDYKETQYF	TGTGCCAGCAGCTTAGATTATAAAGAGACCCAGTACTTC
TRBV10-3	TRBD1	NA	TRBJ2-1	CAISETGTGPYNEQFF	TGTGCCATCAGCGAGACCGGGACAGGGCCATACAATGAGCAGTTCTTC
TRBV5-4	TRBD1	NA	TRBJ1-1	CASSRGQTTRNTEAFF	TGTGCCAGCAGCAGGGGACAGACTACAAGGAACACTGAAGCTTTCTTT
TRBV7-9	TRBD2	few	TRBJ2-3	CASSPRTSASTDTQYF	TGTGCCAGCAGCCCGAGGACTAGCGCTAGCACAGATACGCAGTATTTT
TRBV6-5	NA	NA	TRBJ1-2	CASRYGGLAGYTF	TGTGCCAGCAGGTACGGAGGGTTGGCTGGCTACACCTTC
TRBV2	NA	NA	TRBJ1-6	CASSEGLRVNSPLHF	TGTGCCAGCAGTGAAGGTCTCAGGGTTAATTCACCCCTCCACTTT
TRBV6-5	NA	NA	TRBJ1-2	CASSWGTAGGGYTF	TGTGCCAGCAGCTGGGGGACGGCCGGGGGAGGCTACACCTTC
TRBV7-9	TRBD1	NA	TRBJ1-2	CASSPTGGYYGYTF	TGTGCCAGCAGCCCAACAGGGGGCTACTATGGCTACACCTTC
TRBV11-2	TRBD1	NA	TRBJ1-4	CASSPDLGQGEKLFF	TGTGCCAGCAGTCCGGACCTGGGACAGGGTGAAAAACTGTTTTTT
TRBV6-1	NA	few	TRBJ1-2	CASSEAPGDIGGYTF	TGTGCCAGCAGTGAAGCGCCGGGGGATATTGGTGGCTACACCTTC
TRBV2	TRBD1	NA	TRBJ1-4	CASSTGGSEKLFF	TGTGCCAGCAGCACAGGGGGCTCTGAAAAACTGTTTTTT
TRBV6-6	TRBD1	NA	TRBJ1-2	CASSWTGNGYTF	TGTGCCAGCAGTTGGACAGGGAACGGCTACACCTTC
TRBV5-6	NA	few	TRBJ2-7	CASSLAVGTGSYEQYF	TGTGCCAGCAGCTTGGCTGTAGGGACTGGATCCTACGAGCAGTACTTC
TRBV2	TRBD1	NA	TRBJ1-1	CASSDQGARGTEAFF	TGTGCCAGCAGTGACCAGGGGGCGAGGGGCACTGAAGCTTTCTTT
TRBV6-1	NA	few	TRBJ2-4	CASSGGGQTAKNIQYF	TGTGCCAGCAGTGGCGGGGGCCAGACAGCCAAAAACATTCAGTACTTC
TRBV6-1	TRBD1	NA	TRBJ1-4	CASSVPGQGIEKLFF	TGTGCCAGCAGTGTTCCGGGACAGGGAATCGAAAAACTGTTTTTT
TRBV9	TRBD1	NA	TRBJ2-7	CASSVVGTGGQQYF	TGTGCCAGCAGCGTAGTGGGGACAGGGGGCCAGCAGTACTTC
TRBV10-3	NA	NA	TRBJ1-5	CAISARAGNQPQHF	TGTGCCATCAGTGCGAGGGCCGGCAATCAGCCCCAGCATTTT